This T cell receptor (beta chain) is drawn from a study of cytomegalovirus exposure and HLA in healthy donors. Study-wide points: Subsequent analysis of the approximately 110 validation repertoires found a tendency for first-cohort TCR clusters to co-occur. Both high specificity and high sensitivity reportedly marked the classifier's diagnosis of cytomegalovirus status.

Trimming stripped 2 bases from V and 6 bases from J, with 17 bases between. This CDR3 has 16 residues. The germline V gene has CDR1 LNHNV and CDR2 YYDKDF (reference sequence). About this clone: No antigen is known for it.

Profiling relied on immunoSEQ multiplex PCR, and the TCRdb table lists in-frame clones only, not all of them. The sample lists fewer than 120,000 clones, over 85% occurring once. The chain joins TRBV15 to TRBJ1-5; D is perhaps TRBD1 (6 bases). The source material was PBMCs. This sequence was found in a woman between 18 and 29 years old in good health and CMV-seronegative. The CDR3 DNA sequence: TGTGCCACCAGCAGAAGCAGGGGAATTGGAAGTCAGCCCCAGCATTTT. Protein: CATSRSRGIGSQPQHF.